This entry features one TCR beta chain sequence. These data originate in a study of blood T cell repertoires in COVID-19. CDR3 length: 17 residues. Trimming left V 1 base short and J 2 bases short, with 14 bases between. Germline CDR1 reads MGHRA; CDR2 reads YSYEKL. Produced via immunoSEQ multiplex PCR; TCRdb's table is partial and in-frame only. The top ten hold approximately 12% of the sample, which has 250,000 to 300,000 clones, 85% to 90% seen once. The receptor was derived from a woman in her twenties or thirties with COVID-19, enrolled during active disease. Sequenced material: peripheral blood. V gene TRBV4-1 combines with J gene TRBJ2-2, with D perhaps TRBD2 (5 bases). The CDR3 nucleotides are TGCGCCAGCAGCCAAGGGACGGTGAGCGGAAACACCGGGGAGCTGTTTTTT. Protein sequence: CASSQGTVSGNTGELFF.